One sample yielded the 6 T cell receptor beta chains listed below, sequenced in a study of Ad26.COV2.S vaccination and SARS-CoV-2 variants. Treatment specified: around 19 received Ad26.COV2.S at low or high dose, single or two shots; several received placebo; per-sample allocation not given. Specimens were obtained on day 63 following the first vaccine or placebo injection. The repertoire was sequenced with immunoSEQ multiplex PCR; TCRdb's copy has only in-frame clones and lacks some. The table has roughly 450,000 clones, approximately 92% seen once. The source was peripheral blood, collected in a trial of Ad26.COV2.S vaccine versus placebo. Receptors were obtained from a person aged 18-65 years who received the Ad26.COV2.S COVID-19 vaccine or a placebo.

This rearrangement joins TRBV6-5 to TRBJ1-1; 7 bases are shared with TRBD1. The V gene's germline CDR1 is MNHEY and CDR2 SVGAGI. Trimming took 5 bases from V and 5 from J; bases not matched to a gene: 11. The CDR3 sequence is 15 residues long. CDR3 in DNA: TGTGCCAGCAGTCCCGACAGGGTTTTATGGACTGAAGCTTTCTTT. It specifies CASSPDRVLWTEAFF.

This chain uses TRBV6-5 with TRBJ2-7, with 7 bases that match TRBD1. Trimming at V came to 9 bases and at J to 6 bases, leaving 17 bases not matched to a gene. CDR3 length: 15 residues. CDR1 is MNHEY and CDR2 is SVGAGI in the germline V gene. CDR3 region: CASKIQGVQGREQYF. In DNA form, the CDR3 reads TGTGCCAGTAAAATCCAGGGGGTTCAGGGTCGCGAGCAGTACTTC.

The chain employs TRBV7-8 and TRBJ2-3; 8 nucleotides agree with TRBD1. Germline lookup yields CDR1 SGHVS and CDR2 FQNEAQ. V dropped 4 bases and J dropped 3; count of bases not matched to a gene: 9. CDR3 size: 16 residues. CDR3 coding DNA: TGTGCCAGCAGCTCTTTGGCGACAGGGGCGACAGATACGCAGTATTTT. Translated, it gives CASSSLATGATDTQYF.

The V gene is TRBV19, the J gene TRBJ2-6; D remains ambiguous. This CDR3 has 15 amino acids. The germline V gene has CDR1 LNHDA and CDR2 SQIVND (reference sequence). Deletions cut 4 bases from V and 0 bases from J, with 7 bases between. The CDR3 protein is CASSTKISGANVLTF. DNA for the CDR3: TGTGCCAGTAGTACCAAGATCTCTGGGGCCAACGTCCTGACTTTC. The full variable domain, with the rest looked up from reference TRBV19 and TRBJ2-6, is DGGITQSPKYLFRKEGQNVTLSCEQNLNHDAMYWYRQDPGQGLRLIYYSQIVNDFQKGDIAEGYSVSREKKESFPLTVTSAQKNPTAFYLCASSTKISGANVLTFGAGSRLTVL.

The CDR3 reads CASSYQGVSTDTQYF. The CDR3 DNA sequence: TGCGCCAGCAGCTACCAGGGGGTTAGCACAGATACGCAGTATTTT. V and J are TRBV5-1 and TRBJ2-3; TRBD1 matches at 7 bases. The V and J ends lost 3 bases and 0 bases, in that order; junction bases with no gene match: 4. CDR3 length: 15 residues. Germline V lookup: CDR1 SGHRS, CDR2 YFSETQ.

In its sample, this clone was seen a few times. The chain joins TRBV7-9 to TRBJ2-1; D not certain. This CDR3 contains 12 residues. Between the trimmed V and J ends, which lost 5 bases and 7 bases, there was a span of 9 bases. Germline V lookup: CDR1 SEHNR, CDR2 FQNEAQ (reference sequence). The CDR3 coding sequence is TGTGCCAGCAGCCGCTCAAATAATGAGCAGTTCTTC. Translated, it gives CASSRSNNEQFF.